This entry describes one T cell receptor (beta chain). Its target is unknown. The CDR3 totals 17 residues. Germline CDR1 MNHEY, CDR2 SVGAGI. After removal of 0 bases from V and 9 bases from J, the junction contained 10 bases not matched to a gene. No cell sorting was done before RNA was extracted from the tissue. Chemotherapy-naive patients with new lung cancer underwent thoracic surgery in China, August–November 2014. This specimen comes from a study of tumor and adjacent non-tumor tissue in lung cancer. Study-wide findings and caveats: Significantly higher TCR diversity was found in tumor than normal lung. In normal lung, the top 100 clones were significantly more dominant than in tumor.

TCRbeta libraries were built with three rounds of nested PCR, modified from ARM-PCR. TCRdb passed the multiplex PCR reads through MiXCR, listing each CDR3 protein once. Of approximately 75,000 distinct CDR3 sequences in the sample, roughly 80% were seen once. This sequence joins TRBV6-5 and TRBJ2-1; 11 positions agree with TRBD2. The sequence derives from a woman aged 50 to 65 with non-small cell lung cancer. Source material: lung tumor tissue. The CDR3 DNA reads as TGTGCCAGCAGTTACTCGATTTGGGGACTAGCGGACGGTGAGCAGTTCTTC. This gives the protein CASSYSIWGLADGEQFF.